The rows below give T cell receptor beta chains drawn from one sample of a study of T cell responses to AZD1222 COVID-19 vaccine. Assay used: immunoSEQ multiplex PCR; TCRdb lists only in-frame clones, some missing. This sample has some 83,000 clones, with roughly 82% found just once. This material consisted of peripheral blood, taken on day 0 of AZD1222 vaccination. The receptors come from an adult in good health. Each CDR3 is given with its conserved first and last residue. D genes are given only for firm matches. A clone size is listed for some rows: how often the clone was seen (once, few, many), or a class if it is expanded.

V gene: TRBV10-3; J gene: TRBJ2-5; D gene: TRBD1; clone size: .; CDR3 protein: CAISVGGRETQYF; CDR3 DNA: TGTGCCATCAGTGTAGGGGGCAGAGAGACCCAGTACTTC
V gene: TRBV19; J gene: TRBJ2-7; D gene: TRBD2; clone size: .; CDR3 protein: CASSIAGTSGSGYEQYF; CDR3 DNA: TGTGCCAGTAGTATTGCCGGGACTAGCGGGAGCGGCTACGAGCAGTACTTC
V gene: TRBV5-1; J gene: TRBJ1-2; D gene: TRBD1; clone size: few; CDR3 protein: CASQTGGAGGYTF; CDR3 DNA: TGCGCCAGCCAGACAGGGGGCGCGGGGGGCTACACCTTC
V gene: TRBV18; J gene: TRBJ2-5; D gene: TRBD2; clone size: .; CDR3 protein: CASSPPGTSGITQYF; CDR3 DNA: TGTGCCAGCTCACCACCTGGGACTAGCGGGATTACCCAGTACTTC
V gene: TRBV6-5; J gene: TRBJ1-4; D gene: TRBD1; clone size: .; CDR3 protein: CATRTGYIANEKLFF; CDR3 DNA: TGTGCCACCCGGACAGGGTATATCGCTAATGAAAAACTGTTTTTT
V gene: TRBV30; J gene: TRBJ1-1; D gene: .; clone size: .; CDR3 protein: CAWSAGILAFF; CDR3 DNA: TGTGCCTGGAGTGCTGGGATACTAGCTTTCTTT
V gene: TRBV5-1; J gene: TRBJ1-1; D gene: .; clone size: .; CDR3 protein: CASSWTDTGTEAFF; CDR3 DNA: TGCGCCAGCAGCTGGACAGATACTGGGACTGAAGCTTTCTTT
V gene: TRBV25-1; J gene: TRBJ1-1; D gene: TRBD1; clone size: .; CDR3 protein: CASSYGQAEAFF; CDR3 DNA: TGTGCCAGCAGTTACGGACAGGCTGAAGCTTTCTTT
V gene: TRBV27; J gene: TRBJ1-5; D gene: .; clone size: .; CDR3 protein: CASSRSWGNQPQHF; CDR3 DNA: TGTGCCAGCAGTCGATCGTGGGGGAATCAGCCCCAGCATTTT
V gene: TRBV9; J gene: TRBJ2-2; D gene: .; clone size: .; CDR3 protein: CASSVNTGELFF; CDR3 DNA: TGTGCCAGCAGCGTCAACACCGGGGAGCTGTTTTTT
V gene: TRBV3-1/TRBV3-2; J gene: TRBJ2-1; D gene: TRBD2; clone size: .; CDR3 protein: CASSQGLAWRNNEQFF; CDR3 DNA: TGTGCCAGCAGCCAAGGACTAGCGTGGCGGAACAATGAGCAGTTCTTC
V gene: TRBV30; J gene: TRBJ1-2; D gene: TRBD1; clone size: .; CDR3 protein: CAWNRDRGGDYGYTF; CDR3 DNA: TGTGCCTGGAACCGGGACAGGGGGGGGGACTATGGCTACACCTTC
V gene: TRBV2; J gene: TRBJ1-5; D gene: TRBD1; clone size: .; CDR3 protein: CASSSRPGTGFRFSNQPQHF; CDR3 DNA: TGTGCCAGCAGTTCACGCCCAGGGACAGGGTTTCGATTTAGCAATCAGCCCCAGCATTTT
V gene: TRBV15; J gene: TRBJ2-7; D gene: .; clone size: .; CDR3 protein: CATSRELLQRSEQYF; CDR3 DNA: TGTGCCACCAGCAGAGAACTCCTACAACGCTCCGAGCAGTACTTC
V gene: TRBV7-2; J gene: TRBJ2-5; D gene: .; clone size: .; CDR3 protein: CASSLGGGGETQYF; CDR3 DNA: TGTGCCAGCAGCTTAGGAGGGGGAGGCGAGACCCAGTACTTC
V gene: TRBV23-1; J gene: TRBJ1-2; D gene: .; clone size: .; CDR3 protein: CASSQSLGAAGYTF; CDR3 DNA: TGCGCCAGCAGTCAATCTTTAGGGGCGGCTGGCTACACCTTC
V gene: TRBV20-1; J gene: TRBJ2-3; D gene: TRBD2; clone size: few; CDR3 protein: CSVRVAGGQYF; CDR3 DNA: TGCAGTGTTAGAGTTGCGGGGGGCCAGTATTTT
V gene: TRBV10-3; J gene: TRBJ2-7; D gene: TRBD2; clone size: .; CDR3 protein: CAISGGLAGAYEQYF; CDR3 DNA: TGTGCCATCAGTGGGGGACTAGCGGGAGCCTACGAGCAGTACTTC
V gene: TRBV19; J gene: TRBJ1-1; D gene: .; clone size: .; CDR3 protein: CASSRSDSLEAFF; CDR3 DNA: TGTGCCAGTAGTAGATCGGACAGCCTAGAAGCTTTCTTT
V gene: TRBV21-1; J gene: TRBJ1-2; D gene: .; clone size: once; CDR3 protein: CASLRRFYGYTF; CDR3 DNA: TGTGCCAGCCTCAGACGGTTCTATGGCTACACCTTC
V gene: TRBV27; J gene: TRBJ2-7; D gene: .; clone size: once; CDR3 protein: CASTMTSESHEQYF; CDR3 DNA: TGTGCCAGCACCATGACTAGTGAGTCCCACGAGCAGTACTTC
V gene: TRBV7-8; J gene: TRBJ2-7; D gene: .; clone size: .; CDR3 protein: CASGVLGGGYYEQYF; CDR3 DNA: TGTGCCAGCGGAGTCCTTGGAGGCGGATACTACGAGCAGTACTTC
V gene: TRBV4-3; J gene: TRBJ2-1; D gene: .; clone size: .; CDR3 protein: CASSQGWSLVGEQFF; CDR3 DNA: TGCGCCAGCAGCCAAGGGTGGAGTCTGGTGGGGGAGCAGTTCTTC
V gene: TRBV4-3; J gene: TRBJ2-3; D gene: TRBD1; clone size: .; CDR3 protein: CASSQVTGSTDTQYF; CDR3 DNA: TGCGCCAGCAGCCAAGTGACAGGGAGCACAGATACGCAGTATTTT
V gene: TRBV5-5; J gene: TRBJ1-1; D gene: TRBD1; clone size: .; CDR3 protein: CASSLMTGIGNTEAFF; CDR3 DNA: TGTGCCAGCAGCCTAATGACAGGGATCGGGAACACTGAAGCTTTCTTT
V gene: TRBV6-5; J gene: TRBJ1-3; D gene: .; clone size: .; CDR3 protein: CAAHRFSGNTIYF; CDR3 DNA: TGTGCCGCACATCGGTTCTCTGGAAACACCATATATTTT
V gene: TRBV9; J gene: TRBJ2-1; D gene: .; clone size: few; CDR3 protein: CASTVGGGSGNEQFF; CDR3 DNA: TGTGCCAGCACCGTGGGGGGGGGCTCTGGGAATGAGCAGTTCTTC
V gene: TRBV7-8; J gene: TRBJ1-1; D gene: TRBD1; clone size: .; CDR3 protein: CASSLWAGGSTEAFF; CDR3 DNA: TGTGCCAGCAGCTTATGGGCAGGGGGTAGTACTGAAGCTTTCTTT
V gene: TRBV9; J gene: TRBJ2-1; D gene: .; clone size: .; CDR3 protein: CASSVVQGSSYNEQFF; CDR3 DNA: TGTGCCAGCAGCGTAGTTCAGGGGAGCTCCTACAATGAGCAGTTCTTC
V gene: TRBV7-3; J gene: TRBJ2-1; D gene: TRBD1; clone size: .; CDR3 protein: CASSNPGTAKFF; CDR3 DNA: TGTGCCAGCAGCAATCCGGGGACAGCCAAGTTCTTC
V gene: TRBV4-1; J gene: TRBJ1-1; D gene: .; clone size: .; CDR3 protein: CASSQSRDTMEAFF; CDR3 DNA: TGCGCCAGCAGCCAGTCCCGGGACACCATGGAAGCTTTCTTT
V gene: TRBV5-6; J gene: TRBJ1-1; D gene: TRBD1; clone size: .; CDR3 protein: CASSESGTGLTEAFF; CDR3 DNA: TGTGCCAGCAGCGAATCCGGGACAGGCCTTACAGAAGCTTTCTTT
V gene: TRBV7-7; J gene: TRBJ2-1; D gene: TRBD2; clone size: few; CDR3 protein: CASSLALAGALNEQFF; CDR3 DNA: TGTGCTAGCAGCTTAGCACTAGCGGGGGCCCTCAATGAGCAGTTCTTC
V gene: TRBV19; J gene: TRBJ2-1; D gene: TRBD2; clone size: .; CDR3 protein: CASLRTSGPSSYNEQFF; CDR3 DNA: TGTGCCAGCCTCCGGACTAGCGGGCCGAGCTCCTACAATGAGCAGTTCTTC
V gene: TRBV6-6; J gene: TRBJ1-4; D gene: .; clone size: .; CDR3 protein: CASSPNRGAPEKLFF; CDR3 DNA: TGTGCCAGCAGTCCCAATCGGGGGGCGCCCGAAAAACTGTTTTTT
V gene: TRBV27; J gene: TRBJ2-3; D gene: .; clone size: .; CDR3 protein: CASMTRLDTQYF; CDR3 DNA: TGTGCCAGCATGACTAGGCTAGATACGCAGTATTTT
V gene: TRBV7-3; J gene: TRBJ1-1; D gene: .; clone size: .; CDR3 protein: CASSSDWNTEAFF; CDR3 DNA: TGTGCCAGCAGCTCAGACTGGAACACTGAAGCTTTCTTT
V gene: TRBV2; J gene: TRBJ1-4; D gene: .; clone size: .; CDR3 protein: CASSVGAFREKLFF; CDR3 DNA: TGTGCCAGCAGTGTAGGGGCCTTTCGGGAAAAACTGTTTTTT
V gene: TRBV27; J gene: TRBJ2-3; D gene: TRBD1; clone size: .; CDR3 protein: CASSLTGGTDTQYF; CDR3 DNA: TGTGCCAGCAGTTTGACAGGGGGAACAGATACGCAGTATTTT